These 13 T cell receptor beta chains originate from one sample sequenced in a study of T cell repertoires in cytomegalovirus infection (dated by TCRdb to the late 2010s). What the treatment or condition label conveys for this sample: in vitro stimulation with specific CMV peptide epitopes to enrich CMV-specific T cells. Their specific antigens are unknown. The sample was run on an Illumina HiSeq 1500. The public reads were quality trimmed at Q25 with fastp and then assembled into clones with MiXCR by TCRdb, keeping productive beta chains. Each entry is one CDR3 protein sequence, shown with its most common DNA and genes. Here the sample has roughly 990,000 distinct CDR3 sequences; about a third occur a single time. Of the sample, around an eighth falls within the top ten clones. The input for sequencing was cultured CD8+ T cells from PBMCs, taken from culture after CMV antigen stimulation. The receptors were sampled from a human donor in good health (CMV status not recorded). Some clones in this sample may be carry-over from other donors' samples.

Many counts were recorded for this clonotype. J is TRBJ2-3 and V is TRBV4-1, with TRBD2 as a possible D gene (5 bases). The germline V gene encodes CDR1 MGHRA and CDR2 YSYEKL. Trimming cost V 1 base and J 2 bases, with 16 bases left between them. CDR3 length: 17 residues. CDR3 DNA sequence: TGCGCCAGCAGCCAAGTCGCGGTACTAGAATTCACAGATACGCAGTATTTT. Translating it yields CASSQVAVLEFTDTQYF.

To note about this clonotype: An end of the junction does not agree with germline; a read error may underlie this. The chain couples TRBV9 to TRBJ2-3; D remains unclear. The CDR3 has 12 amino acids. The germline V gene encodes CDR1 SGDLS and CDR2 YYNGEE. The CDR3 protein is CASSVGSDMQYF. As DNA, the CDR3 is TGTGCCAGCAGCGTAGGTTCGGATATGCAGTATTTT.

This clonotype came up a few times. The chain is built from TRBV20-1 and TRBJ2-2; D may match TRBD1 or TRBD2 (5 bases each). The CDR3 runs to 15 residues. Trimming pared 1 base from V and 2 bases from J, leaving 11 bases between. Germline V gene lookup returns CDR1 DFQATT and CDR2 SNEGSKA (reference sequence). This CDR3 reads CSARVQGDNTGELFF. The CDR3 nucleotides are TGCAGTGCTAGAGTGCAGGGAGATAACACCGGGGAGCTGTTTTTT.

The V call is TRBV12-3 or TRBV12-4, the J call TRBJ1-5; 8 bases are a match to TRBD1. Trimming took 3 bases from V and 1 from J; bases not matched to a gene: 14. The CDR3 spans 19 residues. Here the CDR3 DNA reads TGTGCCAGCAGTTTTTGGGGGGATCTACAGGGGGGAAGCAATCAGCCCCAGCATTTT. Residues: CASSFWGDLQGGSNQPQHF.

The V call is TRBV20-1, the J call TRBJ2-7; D unresolved. The V gene lost 1 base and the J gene lost 6 bases, with 10 bases spanning the gap. Germline V lookup: CDR1 DFQATT, CDR2 SNEGSKA (reference sequence). The CDR3 has 12 amino acids. CDR3 nucleotides: TGCAGTGCTAGAGGGGGATTACCCGAGCAGTACTTC. This sequence encodes CSARGGLPEQYF.

This clonotype was seen only a few times. V usage is TRBV19 and J usage is TRBJ1-1; possible D gene TRBD1, 5 bases. This CDR3 has 14 amino acids. Germline V gene sequence: CDR1 LNHDA, CDR2 SQIVND (reference sequence). V was trimmed by 7 bases and J by 6 bases, leaving 18 bases between them. CDR3 bases: TGTGCCAGTACATGGGCCCTGGACACCGCTGAAGCTTTCTTT. Amino acid sequence: CASTWALDTAEAFF.

The V call is TRBV3-1, the J call TRBJ2-5; TRBD2 is a possible D gene (6 bases). CDR1 is LGHDT and CDR2 is YNNKEL in the germline V gene (reference sequence). The V and J ends lost 2 bases and 4 bases respectively, with 14 bases between them. CDR3 length equals 15 residues. CDR3 bases: TGTGCCAGCAGCCAATTCACAGCCGGGGGAGAGACCCAGTACTTC. Its protein is CASSQFTAGGETQYF.

In DNA, the CDR3 is TGTGTCAGCAGCTCCTCGACTAGCGCTTCCTACGAGCAGTACGTC. As protein: CVSSSSTSASYEQYV. V and J are TRBV5-6 and TRBJ2-7; TRBD2 agrees at 8 bases. The germline CDR1 and CDR2 sequences are SGHDT and YYEEEE. This CDR3 is 15 amino acids long.

This clonotype was seen more than once but under ten times. The CDR3 DNA reads TGTGCCAGTAGTTGGGCGGGGGTCGGGAATCAGCCCCAGCATTTT. Translated, it gives CASSWAGVGNQPQHF. The chain carries TRBV19 and TRBJ1-5; D is perhaps TRBD1 (5 bases). The germline V gene encodes CDR1 LNHDA and CDR2 SQIVND (reference sequence). Trimming pared 5 bases from V and 4 bases from J, leaving 15 bases between. The CDR3 runs 15 residues. The whole variable domain, filled in from reference TRBV19 and TRBJ1-5, reads DGGITQSPKYLFRKEGQNVTLSCEQNLNHDAMYWYRQDPGQGLRLIYYSQIVNDFQKGDIAEGYSVSREKKESFPLTVTSAQKNPTAFYLCASSWAGVGNQPQHFGDGTRLSIL.

V gene TRBV7-8 combines with J gene TRBJ2-7; 11 nucleotides align to TRBD1. CDR1 and CDR2 (germline): SGHVS, FQNEAQ. The CDR3 covers 15 residues. V gave up 5 bases and J gave up 4 bases; unmatched junction bases: 7. CDR3 coding DNA: TGTGCCAGCAGCAACCGGGACAGGGGGTATTACGAGCAGTACGTC. Amino acid sequence: CASSNRDRGYYEQYV.

J is TRBJ1-2 and V is TRBV5-6, with D possibly being TRBD1 (6 bases). V was shortened by 4 bases and J by 8 bases, with 24 bases between the two germline ends. Germline loops: CDR1 SGHDT, CDR2 YYEEEE. This CDR3 comprises 16 residues. CDR3 bases: TGTGCCAGCAGCCAACCCCACAGGGACGGGCGGCAAGGCTACACCTTC. Translation: CASSQPHRDGRQGYTF.

V and J are TRBV6-8 and TRBJ2-1; maybe TRBD1 (6 bases). V dropped 6 bases and J dropped 11 bases, with 11 bases sitting between them. CDR3 length: 11 residues. CDR1 is MNHGY and CDR2 is SAAAGT in the germline V gene. CDR3 loop: CASSLRGQQFF. As DNA, the CDR3 is TGTGCCAGCAGCCTCAGGGGCCAGCAGTTCTTC.

This clonotype was observed a handful of times. A junction boundary mismatches the germline segment, possibly from a read error. The chain is built from TRBV28 and TRBJ2-5; no clear D. This CDR3 region has 12 residues. Germline CDR1 reads MDHEN; CDR2 reads SYDVKM. The CDR3 loop reads CATSRLWETQYF. The CDR3 nucleotides are TGTGCCACCAGTCGATTGTGGGAGACCCAGTACTTC.